This T cell receptor (beta chain) came from a study of yellow fever vaccine responses in identical twins. In the case of this clonotype: Its specificity is unknown.

Germline assignment: CDR1 LGHNA and CDR2 YSLEER. There are 14 residues in the CDR3. V lost 0 bases and J 8 bases, leaving 13 bases between the germline ends. TCRdb re-analysed the RT-PCR reads in MiXCR, keeping a single row per CDR3 protein. The sample shows fewer than 5,500 distinct CDR3 sequences, 60% to 85% of them seen only once. Study conclusions and caveats: Among the twins, the vaccine T cell response reportedly seemed partly convergent and partly personalized.

This rearrangement joins TRBV4-3 to TRBJ1-1; the D is unclear. The source is a woman aged 18-35 years who received the yellow fever vaccine. The sample consisted of T cells from blood (PBMCs), unsorted or a sorted subset (not recorded which), taken before or after yellow fever vaccination (not recorded which). CDR3 coding DNA: TGCGCCAGCAGCCAAGATCCAGTTTTTTCGGAAGCTTTCTTT. Translation: CASSQDPVFSEAFF.